This record covers a single T cell receptor (beta chain). Antigen specificity is unknown. Template material for amplifying TCR beta CDR3 regions consisted of RNA transcripts. Initially, a first-round RT-PCR of the TCR CDR3 employed the HTBI primer set. TCRdb fed the multiplex PCR reads into MiXCR, producing one record per CDR3 protein. This sample carries 550,000 to 850,000 distinct CDR3 sequences, over 15% of them seen once, and the ten largest clones take 16%. This specimen belongs to a study of T cells in Graves' hyperthyroidism and ophthalmopathy. Study-level information: Peripheral blood specimens were obtained at initial diagnosis, prior to any treatment. Points from the study as a whole: Ophthalmopathy onset followed model prediction by a median about 6.9 months.

Patients with uncontrolled infections, other autoimmune diseases, pregnancy or lactation were excluded. A roughly 9.3 ml volume of fresh peripheral blood provided the PBMCs. CDR1 and CDR2 (germline): LNHDA, SQIVND (reference sequence). This CDR3 has 14 amino acids. The ends were cut back, 4 bases at V and 0 bases at J, with 9 bases in the middle. Sequenced sample: blood. The clonotype comes from a woman aged 45-65 years with Graves' hyperthyroidism that later progressed to Graves' ophthalmopathy. This rearrangement joins TRBV19 to TRBJ1-1, with D unclear. CDR3 loop: CASSTSRMNTEAFF. DNA for the CDR3: TGTGCCAGTAGTACCAGCAGGATGAACACTGAAGCTTTCTTT.